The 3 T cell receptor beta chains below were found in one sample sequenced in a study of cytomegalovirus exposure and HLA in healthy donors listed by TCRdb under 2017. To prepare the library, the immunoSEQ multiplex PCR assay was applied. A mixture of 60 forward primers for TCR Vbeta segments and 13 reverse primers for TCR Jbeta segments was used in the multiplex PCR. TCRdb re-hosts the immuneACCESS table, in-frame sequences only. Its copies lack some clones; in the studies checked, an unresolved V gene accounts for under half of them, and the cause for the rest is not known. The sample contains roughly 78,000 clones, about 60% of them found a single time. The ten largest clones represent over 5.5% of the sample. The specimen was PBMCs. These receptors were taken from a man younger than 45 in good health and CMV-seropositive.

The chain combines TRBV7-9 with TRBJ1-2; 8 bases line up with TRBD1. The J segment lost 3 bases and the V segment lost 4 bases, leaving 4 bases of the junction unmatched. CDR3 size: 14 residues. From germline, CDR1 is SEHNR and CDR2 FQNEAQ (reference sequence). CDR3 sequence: CASSSTQGDYGYTF. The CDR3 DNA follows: TGTGCCAGCAGCTCCACACAGGGGGACTATGGCTACACCTTC. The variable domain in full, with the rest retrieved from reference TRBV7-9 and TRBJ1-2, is DTGVSQNPRHKITKRGQNVTFRCDPISEHNRLYWYRQTLGQGPEFLTYFQNEAQLEKSRLLSDRFSAERPKGSFSTLEIQRTEQGDSAMYLCASSSTQGDYGYTFGSGTRLTVV.

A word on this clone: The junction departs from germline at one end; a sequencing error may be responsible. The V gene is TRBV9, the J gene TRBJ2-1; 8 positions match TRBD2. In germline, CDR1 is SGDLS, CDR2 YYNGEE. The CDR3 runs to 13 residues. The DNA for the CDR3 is TGTGCCAGCAGGGTAGCGGGAACCGATGAGCAGTTCTTC. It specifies CASRVAGTDEQFF.

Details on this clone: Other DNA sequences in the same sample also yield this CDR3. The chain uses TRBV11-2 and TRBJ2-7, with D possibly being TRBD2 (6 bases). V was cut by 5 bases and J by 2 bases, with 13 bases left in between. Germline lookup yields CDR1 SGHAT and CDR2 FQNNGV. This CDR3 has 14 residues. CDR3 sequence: CASSREAGTYEQYF. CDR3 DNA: TGTGCCAGCAGCAGAGAGGCGGGAACCTACGAGCAGTACTTC.